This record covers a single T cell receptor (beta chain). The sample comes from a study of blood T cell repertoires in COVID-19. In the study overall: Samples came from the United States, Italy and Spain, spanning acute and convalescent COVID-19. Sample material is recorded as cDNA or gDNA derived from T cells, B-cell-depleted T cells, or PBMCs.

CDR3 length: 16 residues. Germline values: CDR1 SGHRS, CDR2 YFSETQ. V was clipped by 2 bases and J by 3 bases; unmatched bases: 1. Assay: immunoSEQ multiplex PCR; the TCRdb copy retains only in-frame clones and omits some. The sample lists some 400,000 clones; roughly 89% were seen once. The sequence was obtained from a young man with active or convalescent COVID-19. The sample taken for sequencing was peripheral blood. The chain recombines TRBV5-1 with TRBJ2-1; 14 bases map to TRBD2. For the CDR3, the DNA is TGCGCCAGCAGCTTTGGGACTAGCGGGGGCTACAATGAGCAGTTCTTC. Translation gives CASSFGTSGGYNEQFF.